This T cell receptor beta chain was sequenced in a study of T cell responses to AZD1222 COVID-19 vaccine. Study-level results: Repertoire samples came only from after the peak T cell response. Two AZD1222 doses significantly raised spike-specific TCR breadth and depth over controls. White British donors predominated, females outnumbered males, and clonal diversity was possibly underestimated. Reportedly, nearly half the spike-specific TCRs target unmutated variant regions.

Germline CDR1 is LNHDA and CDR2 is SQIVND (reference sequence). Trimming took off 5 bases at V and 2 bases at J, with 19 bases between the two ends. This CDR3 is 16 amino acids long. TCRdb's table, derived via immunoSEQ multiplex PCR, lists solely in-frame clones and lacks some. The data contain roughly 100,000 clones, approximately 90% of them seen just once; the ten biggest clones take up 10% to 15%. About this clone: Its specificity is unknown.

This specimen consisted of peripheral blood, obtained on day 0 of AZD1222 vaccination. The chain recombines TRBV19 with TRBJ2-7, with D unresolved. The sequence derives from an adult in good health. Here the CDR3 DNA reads TGTGCCAGTAGTCCTCTTGTGGGCCAGCCAGCCTACGAGCAGTACTTC. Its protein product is CASSPLVGQPAYEQYF.